A selection of T cell receptor beta chains follows, all from one sample in a study of blood T cell repertoires in COVID-19. Sequencing was performed with immunoSEQ multiplex PCR; in TCRdb, only in-frame clones are kept and a portion is missing. The sample includes 150,000 to 170,000 clones, about 83% seen only once; the top ten take over 10%. The material sequenced was peripheral blood. These TCRs come from a woman aged 60-75 years with COVID-19, enrolled during active disease. Both conserved end residues are part of each CDR3. The D gene is left open where the match is weak. Some rows have no size entry. The others give once, few or many, or a class for an expanded clone.

d_call	v_call	clone_size	cdr3_length	j_call	cdr3_nt	cdr3_aa
-	TRBV9	-	14	TRBJ1-3	TGTGCCAGCAGCGCGGACATCGCTGGAAACACCATATATTTT	CASSADIAGNTIYF
-	TRBV27	-	13	TRBJ1-1	TGTGCCAGCAGGCCATCGGGGGGAGCTGAAGCTTTCTTT	CASRPSGGAEAFF
-	TRBV24-1	-	16	TRBJ2-3	TGTGCCACCAGTGGAGCGGGCTCCTCCGGCACAGATACGCAGTATTTT	CATSGAGSSGTDTQYF
TRBD2	TRBV6-2/TRBV6-3	once	18	TRBJ2-2	TGTGCCAGCAGTTATAAAAGGGGGGGACTAGCGGAAACCGGGGAGCTGTTTTTT	CASSYKRGGLAETGELFF
-	TRBV7-9	-	12	TRBJ2-1	TGTGCCAGCAGATCAGGGTACAATGAGCAGTTCTTC	CASRSGYNEQFF
-	TRBV11-3	-	15	TRBJ1-6	TGTGCCAGCAGCCTAAGCGGTGGTCCTGATTCACCCCTCCACTTT	CASSLSGGPDSPLHF
TRBD1	TRBV18	-	14	TRBJ1-2	TGTGCCAGCTCACCGGCAACAGGGGTCTCTGGCTACACCTTC	CASSPATGVSGYTF
-	TRBV15	-	14	TRBJ1-2	TGTGCCACCAGCAAGGTCGGGGACATTTTCATTGAAGGTTTC	CATSKVGDIFIEGF
TRBD1	TRBV14	-	16	TRBJ1-6	TGTGCCAGCAGCCTTACAGGGGGCTCCTATAATTCACCCCTCCACTTT	CASSLTGGSYNSPLHF
TRBD1	TRBV7-9	-	13	TRBJ1-1	TGTGCCAGCAGCTATGACAGGGTCACTGAAGCTTTCTTT	CASSYDRVTEAFF
-	TRBV19	-	13	TRBJ2-5	TGTGCCAGTGTTCAACCAGGGGAAGAGACCCAGTACTTC	CASVQPGEETQYF
TRBD2	TRBV20-1	-	11	TRBJ2-7	TGCAGTGCTTCTAGCGGGGTCGGGGAACACTTC	CSASSGVGEHF
-	TRBV6-1	once	15	TRBJ1-3	TGTGCCAGCAGTGAAGTGGGCAACCCTGGAAACACCATATATTTT	CASSEVGNPGNTIYF
TRBD1	TRBV4-1	-	15	TRBJ2-3	TGCGCCAGCAGCCAGCCGACAGGGGATGGGGATACGCAGTATTTT	CASSQPTGDGDTQYF
-	TRBV7-2	-	13	TRBJ1-1	TGTGCCAGCAGGGAAAGGGGGATCACTGAAGCTTTCTTT	CASRERGITEAFF